This is a list of T cell receptor beta chains from one sample in a study of blood T cell repertoires in COVID-19. Produced via immunoSEQ multiplex PCR; TCRdb's table is partial and in-frame only. The data contain a few hundred thousand clones, approximately 82% of them singletons. The specimen sequenced was peripheral blood. The source is a human donor in a cohort sampled during active COVID-19. Both conserved end residues are part of each CDR3. The order of the fields is V gene, J gene, D gene, clone size, CDR3 DNA, CDR3 protein. The D gene is left open where the match is weak. Part of the rows lack a size; the others show once, few, many or a class for expanded clones.

TRBV19	TRBJ2-2	NA	few	TGTGCCAGTAGTATAGTCGGGGACATCGGGGGGGAGCTGTTTTTT	CASSIVGDIGGELFF
TRBV7-9	TRBJ2-3	TRBD1	NA	TGTGCCAGCAGCGTTAGACAGGGGGTCGCAGATACGCAGTATTTT	CASSVRQGVADTQYF
TRBV19	TRBJ2-7	TRBD1	few	TGTGCCAGTAGTATAGCCGGGACAGGGGGCTACGAGCAGTACTTC	CASSIAGTGGYEQYF
TRBV9	TRBJ1-5	NA	NA	TGTGCCAGCAGCCGTACAGGGAATCAGCCCCAGCATTTT	CASSRTGNQPQHF
TRBV2	TRBJ1-1	TRBD1	NA	TGTGCCAGCAGTGATGTCACAGGGGTTATCACTGAAGCTTTCTTT	CASSDVTGVITEAFF
TRBV7-9	TRBJ2-1	TRBD1	NA	TGTGCCAGCAGCCAGGGGGCTGCCGTGGATGAGCAGTTCTTC	CASSQGAAVDEQFF
TRBV7-9	TRBJ2-7	TRBD1	NA	TGTGCCAGCAGCAAGCCGGGACAGACCTCCTACGAGCAGTACTTC	CASSKPGQTSYEQYF
TRBV6-5	TRBJ2-7	NA	NA	TGTGCCAGCAGTCCAACGACTGTGCACGAGCAGTACTTC	CASSPTTVHEQYF
TRBV18	TRBJ1-1	NA	NA	TGTGCCAGCTCACCAGGACTCAAGTGGACTGAAGCTTTCTTT	CASSPGLKWTEAFF
TRBV6-4	TRBJ2-2	NA	NA	TGTGCCAGCAGTGACGTAGGAATCCCGGGGACCGGGGAGCTGTTTTTT	CASSDVGIPGTGELFF
TRBV27	TRBJ2-3	TRBD2	NA	TGTGCCAGCAGTGGATCTAGCGGCGAACACACAGATACGCAGTATTTT	CASSGSSGEHTDTQYF
TRBV18	TRBJ2-1	TRBD2	NA	TGTGCCAGCTCAGGGACTAGCGGGATGGTCGCCTACAATGAGCAGTTCTTC	CASSGTSGMVAYNEQFF
TRBV10-2	TRBJ1-5	NA	NA	TGCGCCAGCAGTGAAAGGCAGGACAATCAGCCCCAGCATTTT	CASSERQDNQPQHF
TRBV3-1/TRBV3-2	TRBJ1-1	TRBD1	NA	TGTGCCAGCAGCCAAGGGGGACAGTACACTGAAGCTTTCTTT	CASSQGGQYTEAFF
TRBV28	TRBJ1-4	NA	NA	TGTGCCAGCAGTCTAGGGGACTTGACTAATGAAAAACTGTTTTTT	CASSLGDLTNEKLFF
TRBV5-5	TRBJ2-1	TRBD2	NA	TGTGCCAGCAGCTTTACCGGGACTAGCCGGTCGAATGAGCAGTTCTTC	CASSFTGTSRSNEQFF
TRBV5-1	TRBJ1-1	TRBD1	many	TGCGCCAGCAGCTTTAGACAGGGGAGGACTGAAGCTTTCTTT	CASSFRQGRTEAFF
TRBV18	TRBJ2-7	NA	NA	TGTGCCAGCTCAACTGATAGGACACTCGAGCAGTACTTC	CASSTDRTLEQYF
TRBV28	TRBJ1-1	TRBD1	NA	TGTGCCAGCAGTCAATCAGGGGGCGTTGAAGCTTTCTTT	CASSQSGGVEAFF
TRBV28	TRBJ1-1	NA	NA	TGTGCCAGCAGTTTTCCTGGACTTCTGAACACTGAAGCTTTCTTT	CASSFPGLLNTEAFF
TRBV19	TRBJ2-3	NA	NA	TGTGCCAGTAGTGACCTCCTTACTGGAGGCGTGGATACGCAGTATTTT	CASSDLLTGGVDTQYF
TRBV5-4	TRBJ1-6	NA	NA	TGTGCCAGCAGCTTGAATTTAGGGGGCTCCTATAATTCACCCCTCCACTTT	CASSLNLGGSYNSPLHF
TRBV28	TRBJ2-7	NA	NA	TGTGCCAGCGGCAGACAGGAGCAGTACTTC	CASGRQEQYF
TRBV10-1	TRBJ2-1	NA	NA	TGCGCCAGCAGTGGACTGGTGGACAATGAGCAGTTCTTC	CASSGLVDNEQFF
TRBV7-6	TRBJ2-3	NA	NA	TGTGCCAGCAGCTCCCGGGACAGTGGGGGGACGGATACGCAGTATTTT	CASSSRDSGGTDTQYF
TRBV7-2	TRBJ2-5	TRBD1	NA	TGTGCCAGCAGTCCCGGGACAGCTCAAGAGACCCAGTACTTC	CASSPGTAQETQYF
TRBV3-1/TRBV3-2	TRBJ2-6	NA	NA	TGTGCCAGCAGCCAAGATACACGGGGTGCAGGGGCCAACGTCCTGACTTTC	CASSQDTRGAGANVLTF
TRBV5-1	TRBJ2-5	TRBD2	NA	TGCGCCAGCAGCTTGGGGACTAGCGGGAGGGGGACCCAAGAGACCCAGTACTTC	CASSLGTSGRGTQETQYF
TRBV5-4	TRBJ2-3	TRBD2	NA	TGTGCCAGCAGCTGGGGGGGGGTGCAGACAGATACGCAGTATTTT	CASSWGGVQTDTQYF
TRBV5-6	TRBJ1-2	TRBD1	NA	TGTGCCAGCAGCTTGGAACAGGGGGCCTATGGCTACACCTTC	CASSLEQGAYGYTF